This TCR beta chain is drawn from a study of technical replicates of blood from a few donors. TCRdb's table, derived via immunoSEQ multiplex PCR, lists solely in-frame clones and lacks some. The sample carries roughly 79,000 clones, about nine tenths recorded once. Germline CDR1 SGHTA, CDR2 FQGNSA. CDR3 length equals 14 residues. V dropped 2 bases and J dropped 6; count of bases not matched to a gene: 6. The J gene is TRBJ2-7, the V gene TRBV7-2, with TRBD2 identical over 8 bases. The TCR originated in a human donor in good health. Some clones in this sample may be carry-over from other donors' samples. Sequencing used T cells isolated from PBMCs. The CDR3 DNA follows: TGTGCCAGCAGCTTAACCGGGACTAGAGGCGAGCAGTACTTC. Its protein product is CASSLTGTRGEQYF.